Presented here are 3 T cell receptor beta chains from one specimen sequenced in a study of identical twins. TCRdb reprocessed the 5' RACE reads with MiXCR, giving one entry per CDR3 protein. Altogether under 800,000 distinct CDR3 sequences are present, 21% being singletons, with the ten largest covering about 4.3%. These data also formed part of another study, on T cells expressing NK-cell markers.

Input material: PBMCs. The receptors were gathered from a woman between 18 and 29 years old in good health.

This clonotype was picked up a small number of times. The genes are TRBV6-6 and TRBJ2-7; D ambiguous. The CDR3 runs 12 residues. V lost 2 bases and J 3 bases, leaving 5 bases between the germline ends. Germline assignment: CDR1 MNHNY and CDR2 SVGAGI (reference sequence). CDR3 coding DNA: TGTGCCAGCAGTTACCTGATCTACGAGCAGTACTTC. Translated: CASSYLIYEQYF.

This clonotype was seen many times. This chain connects TRBV20-1 to TRBJ2-1; TRBD2 agrees at 9 bases. The CDR3 totals 15 residues. With 5 bases clipped from V and 5 bases from J, the junction kept 10 bases outside the gene matches. Germline assignment: CDR1 DFQATT and CDR2 SNEGSKA (reference sequence). The CDR3 loop is CSASPLTSGNNEQFF. CDR3 DNA: TGCAGTGCTTCCCCGCTGACTAGCGGAAACAATGAGCAGTTCTTC.

This clonotype was detected only a few times. The chain recombines TRBV20-1 with TRBJ2-5; 9 nucleotides line up with TRBD2. The CDR3 runs to 15 residues. V lost 3 bases and J lost 1; bases outside the gene matches: 6. The germline CDR1 and CDR2 sequences are DFQATT and SNEGSKA (reference sequence). Here the CDR3 DNA reads TGCAGTGCTAGTGTGCGGGGGGGTATCCAAGAGACCCAGTACTTC. Translated, it gives CSASVRGGIQETQYF.